One and the same sample provided the 17 T cell receptor beta chains below, sequenced in a study of cytomegalovirus exposure and HLA in healthy donors. It was with 60 Vbeta and 13 Jbeta primers that the PCR ran. Only in-frame clones appear in the TCRdb table, and some are missing; sequencing was by immunoSEQ multiplex PCR. The data show about 200,000 clones, about 79% seen once. Material for sequencing was PBMCs. Source of these receptors: a boy aged 2 to 10 in good health and CMV-seronegative.

A few counts support this clone. The V call is TRBV6-6, the J call TRBJ2-7; 11 positions match TRBD2. Germline V gene data show CDR1 as MNHNY and CDR2 as SVGAGI (reference sequence). Trimming took 6 bases from V and 5 from J; bases not matched to a gene: 6. CDR3 length: 14 residues. CDR3 DNA: TGTGCCAGCAGCCGTAAGACTAGCGGGGACGAGCAGTACTTC. It yields the protein CASSRKTSGDEQYF.

CDR3 amino acids: CASSSLGARYEQYF. CDR3 DNA sequence: TGTGCCAGCAGCTCCTTGGGGGCGAGGTACGAGCAGTACTTC. The chain is built from TRBV7-9 and TRBJ2-7; D is possibly TRBD1 (6 bases). The CDR3 spans 14 residues. CDR1 and CDR2 from the germline V gene are SEHNR and FQNEAQ (reference sequence). Trimming took 4 bases from V and 4 from J, leaving 14 bases between them.

The rearrangement uses TRBV2 and TRBJ2-3, with TRBD2 identical over 7 bases. The CDR3 is 15 amino acids. The V segment lost 7 bases and the J segment 1 base; nucleotides outside the gene matches: 8. Germline CDR1 reads SNHLY; CDR2 reads FYNNEI. The CDR3 loop reads CASTGSGVGTDTQYF. As DNA, the CDR3 is TGTGCCAGCACTGGGAGCGGGGTTGGCACAGATACGCAGTATTTT. Full variable domain (remainder filled in from reference TRBV2 and TRBJ2-3): EPEVTQTPSHQVTQMGQEVILRCVPISNHLYFYWYRQILGQKVEFLVSFYNNEISEKSEIFDDQFSVERPDGSNFTLKIRSTKLEDSAMYFCASTGSGVGTDTQYFGPGTRLTVL.

This chain uses TRBV11-3 with TRBJ2-2; TRBD2 might be the D (6 bases). CDR1 is SGHNT and CDR2 is YENEEA in the germline V gene. This CDR3 is 14 amino acids long. The V end lost 1 base, the J end lost 5 bases, and 8 bases lay between the germline ends. CDR3 nucleotide sequence: TGTGCCAGCAGCTTAGCGGGGGTTACCGGGGAGCTGTTTTTT. Protein sequence: CASSLAGVTGELFF.

The chain combines TRBV7-3 with TRBJ2-3, with TRBD2 matching 9 bases. The CDR3 runs 17 residues. Trimming removed 5 bases from V and 2 bases from J; junction bases left unmatched: 11. The germline CDR1 and CDR2 sequences are SGHTA and FQGTGA. The CDR3 spells CASSPRAGTSFTDTQYF. CDR3 sequence (DNA): TGTGCCAGCAGCCCCAGGGCGGGGACTAGCTTCACAGATACGCAGTATTTT.

V gene TRBV13 combines with J gene TRBJ2-7; perhaps TRBD1 as D (6 bases). V lost 3 bases to trimming and J lost 2 bases, with 17 bases between them. CDR3 size: 16 residues. Germline lookup yields CDR1 PRHDT and CDR2 FYEKMQ (reference sequence). The CDR3 is CASSFWGTGRPYEQYF. CDR3 nucleotides: TGTGCCAGCAGCTTTTGGGGAACAGGGCGCCCCTACGAGCAGTACTTC.

The chain uses TRBV11-2 and TRBJ2-1, with 10 positions matching TRBD2. Germline trimming cut 5 bases from V and 5 bases from J; bases unmatched to any gene: 6. The CDR3 is made up of 15 amino acids. Germline CDR1 SGHAT, CDR2 FQNNGV. CDR3 protein: CASSERGGLNNEQFF. The CDR3 nucleotides read TGTGCCAGCAGCGAGCGGGGGGGCCTAAACAATGAGCAGTTCTTC.

This clone was seen a handful of times. The same CDR3 also results from other DNA sequences found in this sample. The V and J genes are TRBV15 and TRBJ1-4; 9 bases are shared with TRBD1. V dropped 3 bases and J dropped 7; count of bases not matched to a gene: 9. In germline, CDR1 is LNHNV, CDR2 YYDKDF (reference sequence). There are 16 residues in the CDR3. In DNA form, the CDR3 reads TGTGCCACCAGCAGCGTCCAACCGGGACAGGGTGAAAAACTGTTTTTT. Protein product: CATSSVQPGQGEKLFF.

The chain joins TRBV6-1 to TRBJ2-2; D possibly corresponds to TRBD2 (7 bases). CDR1 MNHNS and CDR2 SASEGT come from the germline V gene. The V end lost 3 bases, the J end lost 0 bases, and 17 bases lay between the germline ends. The CDR3 loop spans 18 amino acids. The CDR3 sequence: CASSDTWGGAANTGELFF. CDR3 sequence (DNA): TGTGCCAGCAGTGACACCTGGGGGGGGGCGGCGAACACCGGGGAGCTGTTTTTT.

This clone was found a few times. CDR3 sequence (DNA): TGTGCCAGCGGGACAGGGGGCAACGAGCAGTACTTC. The encoded protein is CASGTGGNEQYF. The chain joins TRBV6-1 to TRBJ2-7, with 12 nucleotides matching TRBD1. Trimming cost V 8 bases and J 5 bases; bases outside gene matches: 1. The germline CDR1 and CDR2 sequences are MNHNS and SASEGT. The CDR3 covers 12 residues.

The rearrangement joins TRBV7-9 to TRBJ1-5; 8 bases are shared with TRBD1. Germline CDR1 is SEHNR and CDR2 is FQNEAQ (reference sequence). V dropped 3 bases and J dropped 0; count of bases not matched to a gene: 1. The length of the CDR3 is 15 residues. Here the CDR3 DNA reads TGTGCCAGCAGCTTTGGGACAGGTAGCAATCAGCCCCAGCATTTT. It specifies CASSFGTGSNQPQHF. Variable domain in full (rest from reference TRBV7-9 and TRBJ1-5): DTGVSQNPRHKITKRGQNVTFRCDPISEHNRLYWYRQTLGQGPEFLTYFQNEAQLEKSRLLSDRFSAERPKGSFSTLEIQRTEQGDSAMYLCASSFGTGSNQPQHFGDGTRLSIL.

The V and J genes are TRBV5-1 and TRBJ1-2; possible D gene TRBD1, 6 bases. This CDR3 has 18 amino acids. CDR1 is SGHRS, CDR2 YFSETQ, per germline. The CDR3, as DNA: TGCGCTCAGCGCCAGGGGAGGGGGGTCTATGAGCCTAACTATGGCTACACCTTC. It encodes CAQRQGRGVYEPNYGYTF. The whole variable domain, remainder taken from reference TRBV5-1 and TRBJ1-2, is KAGVTQTPRYLIKTRGQQVTLSCSPISGHRSVSWYQQTPGQGLQFLFEYFSETQRNKGNFPGRFSGRQFSNSRSEMNVSTLELGDSALYLCAQRQGRGVYEPNYGYTFGSGTRLTVV.

The chain employs TRBV6-5 and TRBJ2-5; TRBD2 aligns across 8 bases. From germline, CDR1 is MNHEY and CDR2 SVGAGI. The trim removed 1 base at V and 2 bases at J, leaving 3 bases unmatched. The CDR3 spans 15 residues. The CDR3 nucleotides are TGTGCCAGCAGTTACTTCTCTAGCGGGCAAGAGACCCAGTACTTC. This sequence encodes CASSYFSSGQETQYF.

The CDR3 region has the DNA TGTGCCAGCAGCCCCGGAGACCAAGAGACCCAGTACTTC. Encoded protein: CASSPGDQETQYF. The chain combines TRBV7-2 with TRBJ2-5; no clear D. Trimming removed 5 bases at V and 0 bases at J, with 7 bases between. The CDR3 consists of 13 residues. The germline gives CDR1 SGHTA, CDR2 FQGNSA.

The rearrangement links TRBV5-6 to TRBJ2-3; TRBD2 matches at 10 bases. V trimming: 0 bases; J trimming: 5 bases; junction bases outside the gene matches: 6. Germline V gene lookup returns CDR1 SGHDT and CDR2 YYEEEE. This CDR3 is built from 16 residues. The CDR3 sequence is CASSLERGGPGDTQYF. In nucleotides, the CDR3 is TGTGCCAGCAGCTTGGAGCGGGGGGGTCCCGGAGATACGCAGTATTTT.

This chain joins TRBV6-5 and TRBJ2-6; a possible D gene is TRBD2 (5 bases). The CDR3 loop spans 15 amino acids. V lost 4 bases to trimming and J lost 0 bases, with 7 bases between them. CDR1 and CDR2 from the germline V gene are MNHEY and SVGAGI. This chain's CDR3 is CASSLGSSGANVLTF. In DNA form, the CDR3 reads TGTGCCAGCAGTTTGGGGAGCTCTGGGGCCAACGTCCTGACTTTC.

CDR3 sequence: CASSSQGALNTGELFF. As DNA, the CDR3 is TGTGCCAGCAGCTCACAGGGGGCCCTGAACACCGGGGAGCTGTTTTTT. The chain couples TRBV7-2 to TRBJ2-2, with 9 positions matching TRBD1. The CDR3 spans 16 residues. Losses at the gene ends were 4 bases for V and 1 base for J; bases not matched to a gene: 4. From germline, CDR1 is SGHTA and CDR2 FQGNSA.